This T cell receptor beta chain came from a study of cytomegalovirus exposure and HLA in healthy donors. Measured with immunoSEQ multiplex PCR; TCRdb has only the in-frame clones, and not every one. The sample shows about 130,000 clones, approximately 89% of them seen only once. V dropped 0 bases and J dropped 2 bases, with 16 bases sitting between them. The CDR3 spans 17 residues. Germline loops: CDR1 SGHDT, CDR2 YYEEEE. The sample consisted of PBMCs. The TCR was taken from a man aged 25 to 45 in good health and CMV-seronegative. The rearrangement links TRBV5-6 to TRBJ2-3; TRBD1 might be the D (5 bases). The CDR3 nucleotides are TGTGCCAGCAGCTTGGGGAATTGGGGCAGAGCCACAGATACGCAGTATTTT. It translates to CASSLGNWGRATDTQYF.